Reported below is one TCR beta chain. The J segment lost 7 bases and the V segment lost 5 bases, leaving 10 bases of the junction unmatched. Germline loops: CDR1 MNHNY, CDR2 SVGAGI (reference sequence). This CDR3 is built from 15 residues. The data stem from a study of blood T cell repertoires in COVID-19. Study-wide context: Material from acute and convalescent COVID-19 was sourced from the United States, Italy and Spain. PBMCs, B-cell-depleted T cells, or T cells were the source of the cDNA or gDNA that made up the material.

Original data processing: Amplification of reference gene primers was used by the study to estimate nucleated cell counts. Measured with immunoSEQ multiplex PCR; TCRdb has only the in-frame clones, and not every one. That table supplies the V and J calls and clone size; D and trimming were determined from the DNA. The table lists 95,000 to 120,000 clones, roughly 80% of them singletons. The chain links TRBV6-6 to TRBJ2-1, with 8 bases identical to TRBD1. This sequence originates from a man aged 50 to 59 with acute or convalescent COVID-19. Sequenced: peripheral blood. The CDR3 loop reads CASSDTGGGTNEQFF. DNA of the CDR3: TGTGCCAGCAGTGACACAGGGGGAGGCACGAATGAGCAGTTCTTC.